This is a list of T cell receptor beta chains from one sample in a study of TIL therapy for anti-PD-1-resistant metastatic lung cancer. The assay was immunoSEQ multiplex PCR, and TCRdb's table has in-frame clones only and misses some. The sample shows about 43,000 clones, around 80% of them seen only once. Specimen: blood, collected at baseline. The origin of the receptors is a man aged 65 to 85 with non-small cell lung cancer. CDR3s include the opening cysteine and the closing phenylalanine or tryptophan. Each record gives: J gene, D gene, V gene, clone size, CDR3 DNA, CDR3 protein. A D gene is named only where the DNA matches it firmly. Expanded clones get a size class; other rows say once, few or many, or leave the size out.

J gene: TRBJ1-3; D gene: NA; V gene: TRBV6-5; clone size: once; CDR3 DNA: TGTGCCAGCAGTTACTCCGACCTTCTAGGAGGAAACACCATATATTTT; CDR3 protein: CASSYSDLLGGNTIYF
J gene: TRBJ1-2; D gene: NA; V gene: TRBV19; clone size: NA; CDR3 DNA: TGTGCCAGTAGTATTGGTCAGGGTGGAAGCTACACCTTC; CDR3 protein: CASSIGQGGSYTF
J gene: TRBJ2-7; D gene: TRBD1; V gene: TRBV18; clone size: NA; CDR3 DNA: TGTGCCAGCTCACCACCCCAGGGGGCCTCCTACGAGCAGTACTTC; CDR3 protein: CASSPPQGASYEQYF
J gene: TRBJ1-6; D gene: NA; V gene: TRBV19; clone size: NA; CDR3 DNA: TGTGCCAGTAGCCTAACAGGGTATGGTTCACCCCTCCACTTT; CDR3 protein: CASSLTGYGSPLHF
J gene: TRBJ1-3; D gene: TRBD1; V gene: TRBV28; clone size: once; CDR3 DNA: TGTGCCACAGGGGGCCTAAGAAACACCATATATTTT; CDR3 protein: CATGGLRNTIYF
J gene: TRBJ2-7; D gene: TRBD2; V gene: TRBV28; clone size: few; CDR3 DNA: TGTGCCAGCAGTTTAGATTGGACTAGCGGGACCTACGAGCAGTACTTC; CDR3 protein: CASSLDWTSGTYEQYF
J gene: TRBJ1-2; D gene: NA; V gene: TRBV28; clone size: NA; CDR3 DNA: TGTGCCACCCGGCTCGAGCAGGCTAACTATGGCTACACCTTC; CDR3 protein: CATRLEQANYGYTF
J gene: TRBJ2-1; D gene: NA; V gene: TRBV28; clone size: NA; CDR3 DNA: TGTGCCAGCAGTTTTGGGGGGGCGGGTCCTTACAATGAGCAGTTCTTC; CDR3 protein: CASSFGGAGPYNEQFF
J gene: TRBJ2-1; D gene: TRBD1; V gene: TRBV11-2; clone size: NA; CDR3 DNA: TGTGCCAGCAGCCCTAGGCAGGGGGTTCACAATGAGCAGTTCTTC; CDR3 protein: CASSPRQGVHNEQFF
J gene: TRBJ2-1; D gene: TRBD2; V gene: TRBV12-5; clone size: NA; CDR3 DNA: TGTGCTAGTGGCCGGTCGGGAGGGGATGAGCAGTTCTTC; CDR3 protein: CASGRSGGDEQFF